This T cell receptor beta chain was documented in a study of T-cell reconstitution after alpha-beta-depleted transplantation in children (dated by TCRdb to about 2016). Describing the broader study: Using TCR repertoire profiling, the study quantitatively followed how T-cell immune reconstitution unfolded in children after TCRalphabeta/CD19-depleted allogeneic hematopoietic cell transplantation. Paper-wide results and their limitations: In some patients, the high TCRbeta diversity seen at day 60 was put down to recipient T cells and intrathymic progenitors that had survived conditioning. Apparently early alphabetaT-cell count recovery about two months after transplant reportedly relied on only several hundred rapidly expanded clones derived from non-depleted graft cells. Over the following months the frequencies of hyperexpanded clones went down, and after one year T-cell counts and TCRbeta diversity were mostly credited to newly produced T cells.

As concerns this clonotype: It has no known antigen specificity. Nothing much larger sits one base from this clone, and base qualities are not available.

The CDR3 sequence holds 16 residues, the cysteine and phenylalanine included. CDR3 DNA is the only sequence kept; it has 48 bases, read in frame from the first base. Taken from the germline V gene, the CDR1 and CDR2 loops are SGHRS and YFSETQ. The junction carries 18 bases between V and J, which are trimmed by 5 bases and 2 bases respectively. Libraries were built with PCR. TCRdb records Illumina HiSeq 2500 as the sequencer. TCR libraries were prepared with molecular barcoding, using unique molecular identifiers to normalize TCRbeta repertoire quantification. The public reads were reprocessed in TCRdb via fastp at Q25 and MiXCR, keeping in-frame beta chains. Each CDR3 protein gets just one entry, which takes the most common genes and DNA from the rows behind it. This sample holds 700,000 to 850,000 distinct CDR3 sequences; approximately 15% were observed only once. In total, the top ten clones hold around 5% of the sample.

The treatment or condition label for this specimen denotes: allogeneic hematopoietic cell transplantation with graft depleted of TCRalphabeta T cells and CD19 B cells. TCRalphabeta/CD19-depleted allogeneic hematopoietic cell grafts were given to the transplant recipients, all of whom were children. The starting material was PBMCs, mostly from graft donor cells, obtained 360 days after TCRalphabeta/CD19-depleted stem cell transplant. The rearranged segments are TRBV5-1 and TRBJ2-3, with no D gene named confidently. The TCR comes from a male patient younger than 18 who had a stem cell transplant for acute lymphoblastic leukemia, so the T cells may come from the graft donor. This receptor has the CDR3 CASRPPLQPTTDTQYF. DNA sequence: TGCGCCAGCAGGCCTCCTCTCCAGCCCACCACAGATACGCAGTATTTT.